The 4 T cell receptor beta chains reported below all come from one sample, sequenced in a study of tumor and adjacent non-tumor tissue in lung cancer. RNA was extracted from bulk tissue without any cell sorting. The library came from three nested PCR rounds adapted from ARM-PCR protocols. In TCRdb, the multiplex PCR reads were re-called with MiXCR into one record per CDR3 protein. The profile shows about 200,000 distinct CDR3 sequences, about 76% of them singletons. Sequenced sample: lung tumor tissue. The receptors were gathered from a man aged 60-69 years with non-small cell lung cancer.

In regard to this clonotype: A much larger clone differs from this one at a single base, so this may be a read error. The chain combines TRBV6-5 with TRBJ2-1; no clear D. Germline CDR1 is MNHEY and CDR2 is SVGAGI. The CDR3 runs 14 residues. The CDR3 reads CVSRPGSSYNEQFF. In DNA, the CDR3 is TGTGTCAGCAGACCAGGCAGCTCCTACAATGAGCAGTTCTTC.

For this clonotype: The junction departs from germline at one end; a sequencing error may be responsible. This chain joins TRBV12-3 or TRBV12-4 and TRBJ2-5; D not resolved. The CDR3 spans 13 residues. The CDR3 bases are TGTGCCAGGAGTTTTTCAGGCGTAGAGACCCAGTACTTC. Protein sequence: CARSFSGVETQYF.

Concerning this clonotype: The junction departs from germline at one end; a sequencing error may be responsible. The chain recombines TRBV12-3 or TRBV12-4 with TRBJ2-3; 10 nucleotides align to TRBD2. The CDR3 contains 17 residues. DNA for the CDR3: TGTGTCAGCACCCTAATAGCGGGGGGCCTCTACGGAGATACGCAGTATTTT. Residues: CVSTLIAGGLYGDTQYF.

Remarks on this clonotype: Since no conserved phenylalanine or tryptophan closes the CDR3, a read error is the likely cause. The V and J genes are TRBV11-3 and TRBJ2-7; D possibly uses TRBD1 or TRBD2 (5 bases each). The CDR3 consists of 13 residues. The V gene's germline CDR1 is SGHNT and CDR2 YENEEA. Written as DNA, the CDR3 is TGTGCCAGCAGCTCGGGACGGTCCTGCGAGCAGTACTTA. Translated, it gives CASSSGRSCEQYL.